The sequence of this TCR beta chain was determined in a study of T-cell memory formation after mild COVID-19. Study outcomes and limitations: In pre-infection memory, a portion of responding clones appeared, which suggested that cross-reactive memory joined.

V gave up 2 bases and J gave up 0 bases, with 8 bases separating them. CDR1 is SNHLY, CDR2 FYNNEI, per germline. This CDR3 spans 15 amino acids. A remark on this clonotype: The antigen is unknown.

From the 5' RACE reads, TCRdb called clonotypes with MiXCR, one entry per CDR3 protein. Of tens of thousands of distinct CDR3 sequences listed, roughly 13% are singletons. Sequenced input: PBMCs or a T cell subset sorted from them (not recorded which). This sequence originates from an adult woman who had mild COVID-19 (a few samples of this study predate the infection). Cell type and time point are not known. The rearrangement joins TRBV2 to TRBJ2-1, with D tentatively TRBD2 (5 bases). The CDR3 loop reads CASSELGDSYNEQFF. The CDR3 coding sequence is TGTGCCAGCAGTGAACTGGGAGACTCCTACAATGAGCAGTTCTTC.